A selection of T cell receptor beta chains follows, all from one sample in a study of cytomegalovirus exposure and HLA in healthy donors. Some clones are missing from TCRdb's copy, which holds only in-frame ones; the method was immunoSEQ multiplex PCR. Of tens of thousands of clones listed, roughly 70% were seen once; the top ten hold roughly 5%. The sample was PBMCs. The origin of the receptors is a man aged 55 to 70 in good health and CMV-seropositive. The CDR3 runs from the conserved cysteine through the conserved F or W. The D gene is left open where the match is weak. Clone size, where shown, is once, few, many, or a class for clones that have expanded.

DNA	CDR3	D	size	V	J
TGTGCCAGTAGTATAGTCGGGGTAGGAAATCAGCCCCAGCATTTT	CASSIVGVGNQPQHF	.	.	TRBV19	TRBJ1-5
TGTGCCAGCAGTTACTACCAGCGTGCAGATACGCAGTATTTT	CASSYYQRADTQYF	.	few	TRBV6-5	TRBJ2-3
TGTGCCAGCAGCTACCGGGTCCTGAACACTGAAGCTTTCTTT	CASSYRVLNTEAFF	.	.	TRBV11-2	TRBJ1-1
TGTGCCAGCAGCCAAGGTGGGGAGGGCACTGAAGCTTTCTTT	CASSQGGEGTEAFF	.	.	TRBV4-2	TRBJ1-1
TGTGCCAGCACGACAGGGGGATCCAAAAACATTCAGTACTTC	CASTTGGSKNIQYF	TRBD1	.	TRBV27	TRBJ2-4
TGTGCCAGCAGCCAAGGGACTGGCGGGGGAGCGATACGGGAGCAGTACTTC	CASSQGTGGGAIREQYF	TRBD2	.	TRBV4-2	TRBJ2-7
TGCAGCGTTGATCGCGGGAGTAAATCAGATACGCAGTATTTT	CSVDRGSKSDTQYF	TRBD2	.	TRBV29-1	TRBJ2-3
TGCGCCAGCAGTGTCGACACATTCGGCGAGCAGTACTTC	CASSVDTFGEQYF	.	once	TRBV10-1	TRBJ2-7
TGTGCCAGCAAGGGGGCTAGCGGGAGACTCCCCTCTTTCGAGCAGTACTTC	CASKGASGRLPSFEQYF	TRBD2	few	TRBV28	TRBJ2-7
TGTGCCAGCAGCATTGGGCGTTTAAATGAGCAGTTCTTC	CASSIGRLNEQFF	.	.	TRBV9	TRBJ2-1
TGTGCCAGCAGCTTGGGTTCGCGCGCCAACTATGGCTACACCTTC	CASSLGSRANYGYTF	.	.	TRBV5-4	TRBJ1-2
TGCGCCAGCAGCTCCGGGACTAGCGGGACTGGTGAGCAGTTCTTC	CASSSGTSGTGEQFF	TRBD2	.	TRBV5-1	TRBJ2-1
TGTGCCAGCAGCTCCCAATCAGCGGGCGGCCCCTACGAGCAGTACTTC	CASSSQSAGGPYEQYF	.	.	TRBV5-8	TRBJ2-7
TGCAGCGCCCTAAGGGTTAGCGCGGGCGACACCGGGGAGCTGTTTTTT	CSALRVSAGDTGELFF	.	once	TRBV29-1	TRBJ2-2
TGCGCCAGCAGCCAGGCCGCCGGACAGGGGGCGAACTATGGCTACACCTTC	CASSQAAGQGANYGYTF	TRBD1	.	TRBV4-3	TRBJ1-2
TGCAGCGTTGTAGTGATCGGGGGTTTGGATACGCAGTATTTT	CSVVVIGGLDTQYF	.	.	TRBV29-1	TRBJ2-3
TGTGCCTGGAATGAGGTGGGGACAGGGTACGGCTACACCTTC	CAWNEVGTGYGYTF	TRBD1	.	TRBV30	TRBJ1-2
TGTGCCAGCAGTCTATGGACTAGCGGGAGGGTTGAGCAGTTCTTC	CASSLWTSGRVEQFF	TRBD2	.	TRBV28	TRBJ2-1
TGTGCCAGCAGCTCCATAGCGGGAGCCAACACCGGGGAGCTGTTTTTT	CASSSIAGANTGELFF	TRBD2	.	TRBV9	TRBJ2-2
TGTGCCAGCAGTCCAGGGGGCAAGTCGGATACGCAGTATTTT	CASSPGGKSDTQYF	TRBD1	.	TRBV7-9	TRBJ2-3
TGCGCCAGCAGCATAACAGGGGGCGGCCAAGAGACCCAGTACTTC	CASSITGGGQETQYF	TRBD1	.	TRBV5-1	TRBJ2-5
TGTGCCAGCAGCCAAGCTTGGGGAAACGGGGTCTACGAGCAGTACTTC	CASSQAWGNGVYEQYF	.	.	TRBV4-2	TRBJ2-7
TGTGCCAGCAGCTTGTTTCAGTACGAGCAGTACTTC	CASSLFQYEQYF	.	once	TRBV5-4	TRBJ2-7
TGTGCCAGCAGCTCTCTAGCGGATAACATTCAGTACTTC	CASSSLADNIQYF	TRBD2	.	TRBV5-4	TRBJ2-4
TGCAGCGTTCCCGGGACAGGGGGTGGCTACACCTTC	CSVPGTGGGYTF	TRBD1	few	TRBV29-1	TRBJ1-2
TGTGCCAGCAGCGTAGACTTATACAATGAGCAGTTCTTC	CASSVDLYNEQFF	.	.	TRBV7-3	TRBJ2-1
TGTGCCAGCAGCCCCCCGGGACAACTCTACGAGCAGTACTTC	CASSPPGQLYEQYF	.	.	TRBV14	TRBJ2-7
TGTGCCAGCAGTTTAAGTGGCGGGAGTAGAAGCAATGAGCAGTTCTTC	CASSLSGGSRSNEQFF	TRBD2	.	TRBV6-5	TRBJ2-1
TGCAGCGTGGGGACAGGGGGCACGGGGGAGCAGTTCTTC	CSVGTGGTGEQFF	TRBD1	.	TRBV29-1	TRBJ2-1
TGTGCCAGCAGCCAAGTGGGAGGGTCCTACGAGCAGTACTTC	CASSQVGGSYEQYF	TRBD2	.	TRBV14	TRBJ2-7
TGTGCCAGCACCCCTGGGGGGGACGGGGAGCTGTTTTTT	CASTPGGDGELFF	TRBD2	.	TRBV5-6	TRBJ2-2
TGTGCCAGCAGTGAACAGCGTTATGGCTACACCTTC	CASSEQRYGYTF	.	.	TRBV2	TRBJ1-2
TGTGCCAGCAGCACCGGGACAGGGGGCTACAATGAGCAGTTCTTC	CASSTGTGGYNEQFF	TRBD1	.	TRBV25-1	TRBJ2-1
TGTGCTAGCAGCCGGGACAGCGAAGAGACCCAGTACTTC	CASSRDSEETQYF	TRBD1	.	TRBV7-7	TRBJ2-5
TGTGCCAGCAGCTTAGGACCTCTCACGGGAGATGAGCAGTTCTTC	CASSLGPLTGDEQFF	.	.	TRBV11-3	TRBJ2-1
TGTGCCAGCAGTGAAAGGGGACAGGGCATCAATGAGCAGTTCTTC	CASSERGQGINEQFF	TRBD1	.	TRBV2	TRBJ2-1
TGTGCCAGCAGCTTATGGGGGACTAGCGGGGGGGCCTATGAGCAGTTCTTC	CASSLWGTSGGAYEQFF	TRBD2	.	TRBV13	TRBJ2-1
TGTGCCAGCTCACCGGGGAGGTCGAACACTGAAGCTTTCTTT	CASSPGRSNTEAFF	.	.	TRBV18	TRBJ1-1
TGCGCCAGCAGCCCCTCTCAGAATTCCTACGAGCAGTACTTC	CASSPSQNSYEQYF	.	.	TRBV4-1	TRBJ2-7
TGTGCCTGGAGTGGAGGCCAAGAACTGTTTTTT	CAWSGGQELFF	.	.	TRBV30	TRBJ1-4
TGCGCCAGCAGCTTGGCGGGGGTCAGGGAAGGGTCACTTCCTAGAGAGTACAATGAGCAGTTCTTC	CASSLAGVREGSLPREYNEQFF	.	.	TRBV5-1	TRBJ2-1